This record concerns one TCR beta chain sequence. This sample is part of a study of blood T cells in healthy people across ages. Germline V gives CDR1 SGHVS, CDR2 FNYEAQ. The CDR3 is 12 amino acids. V lost 5 bases, J lost 8 bases, and 3 bases stayed unmatched. It was with a sample-barcoded 5' primer and a J-beta primer mix that a second PCR of roughly 7 to 11 cycles was run. TCRdb re-analysed the 5' RACE reads in MiXCR, keeping a single row per CDR3 protein. The table includes over 450,000 distinct CDR3 sequences, 24% detected once. This sample also appeared in a second study, on T cells of mothers and their children.

This chain uses TRBV7-6 with TRBJ2-1; 7 bases line up with TRBD1. This clonotype was obtained from a boy between 10 and 17 years old in good health. What was sequenced was blood. The CDR3 DNA is TGTGCCAGCAGCCTACAGGGGCATGAGCAGTTCTTC. It yields the protein CASSLQGHEQFF.